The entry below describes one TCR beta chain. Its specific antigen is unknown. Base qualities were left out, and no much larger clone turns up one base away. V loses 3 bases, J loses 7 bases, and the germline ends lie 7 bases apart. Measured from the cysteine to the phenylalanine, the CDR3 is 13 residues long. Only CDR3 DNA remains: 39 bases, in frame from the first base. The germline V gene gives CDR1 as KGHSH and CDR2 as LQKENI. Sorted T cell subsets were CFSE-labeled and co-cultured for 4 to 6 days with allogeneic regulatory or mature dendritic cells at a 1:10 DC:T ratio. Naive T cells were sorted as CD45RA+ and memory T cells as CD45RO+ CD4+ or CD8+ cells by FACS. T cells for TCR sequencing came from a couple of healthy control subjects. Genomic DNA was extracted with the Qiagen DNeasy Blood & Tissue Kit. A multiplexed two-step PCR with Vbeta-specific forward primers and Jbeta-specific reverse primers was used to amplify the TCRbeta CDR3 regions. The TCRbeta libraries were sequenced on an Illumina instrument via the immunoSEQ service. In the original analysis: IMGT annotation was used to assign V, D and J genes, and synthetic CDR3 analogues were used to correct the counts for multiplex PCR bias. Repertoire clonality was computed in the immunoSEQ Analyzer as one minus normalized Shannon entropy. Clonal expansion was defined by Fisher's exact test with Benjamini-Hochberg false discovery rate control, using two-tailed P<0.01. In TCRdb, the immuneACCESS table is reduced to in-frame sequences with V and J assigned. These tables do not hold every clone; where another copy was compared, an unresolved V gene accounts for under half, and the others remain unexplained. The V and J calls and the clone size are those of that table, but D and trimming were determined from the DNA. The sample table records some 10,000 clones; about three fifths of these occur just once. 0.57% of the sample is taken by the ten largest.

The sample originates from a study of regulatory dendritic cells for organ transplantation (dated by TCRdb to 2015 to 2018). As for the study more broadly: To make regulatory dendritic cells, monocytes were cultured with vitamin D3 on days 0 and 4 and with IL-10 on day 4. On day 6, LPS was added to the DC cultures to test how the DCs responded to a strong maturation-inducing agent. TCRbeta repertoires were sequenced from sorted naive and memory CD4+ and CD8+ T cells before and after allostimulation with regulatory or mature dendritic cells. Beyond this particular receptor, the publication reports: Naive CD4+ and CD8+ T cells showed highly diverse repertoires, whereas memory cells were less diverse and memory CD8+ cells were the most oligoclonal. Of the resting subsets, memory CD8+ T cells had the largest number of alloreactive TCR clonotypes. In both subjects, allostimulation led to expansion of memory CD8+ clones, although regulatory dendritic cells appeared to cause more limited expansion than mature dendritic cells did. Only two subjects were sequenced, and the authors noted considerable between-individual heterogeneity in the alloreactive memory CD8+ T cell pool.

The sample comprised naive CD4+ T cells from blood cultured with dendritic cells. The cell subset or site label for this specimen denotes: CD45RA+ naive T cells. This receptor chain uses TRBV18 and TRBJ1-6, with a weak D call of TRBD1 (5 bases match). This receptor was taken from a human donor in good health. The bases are TGTGCCAGCTCACCGCAGGGAAATTCACCCCTCCACTTT. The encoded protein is CASSPQGNSPLHF.